This passage covers 16 T cell receptor beta chains from one sample sequenced in a study of blood T cells in healthy people across ages. A J-beta primer mix and a sample-barcoded 5' primer were used in a second PCR of about 7 to 12 cycles. In TCRdb, the 5' RACE reads were re-called with MiXCR into one record per CDR3 protein. The sample yields some 1.4 million distinct CDR3 sequences, approximately 38% seen once. The sample was blood. The source of these receptors is a woman aged 18-30 years in good health.

At least ten counts were recorded for this clonotype. J is TRBJ1-5 and V is TRBV10-3; TRBD1 aligns across 7 bases. Unmatched junction bases numbered 2, after V lost 9 bases and J lost 3 bases. Per the germline V gene, CDR1 is ENHRY and CDR2 is SYGVKD. The CDR3 has 12 amino acids. The CDR3 here is CAIGTDNQPQHF. Written as DNA, the CDR3 is TGTGCCATAGGGACAGACAATCAGCCCCAGCATTTT.

The CDR3 nucleotides are TGTGCCAGCAGTGAAGCCCCTGTTGAGAACACTGAAGCTTTCTTT. Translation gives CASSEAPVENTEAFF. The chain uses TRBV2 and TRBJ1-1; D ambiguous. The V gene's germline CDR1 is SNHLY and CDR2 FYNNEI. The CDR3 loop spans 15 amino acids. The V end lost 0 bases, the J end lost 1 base, and 9 bases lay between the germline ends.

The chain employs TRBV14 and TRBJ1-4; D ambiguous. The CDR3 extends over 14 amino acids. CDR1 SGHDN and CDR2 FVKESK come from the germline V gene. Trimming took off 3 bases at V and 3 bases at J, with 8 bases between the two ends. The CDR3 nucleotides are TGTGCCAGCAGCCATATCAGTTCTAATGAAAAACTGTTTTTT. Residues: CASSHISSNEKLFF.

This chain uses TRBV29-1 with TRBJ1-2; TRBD1 is a possible D gene (5 bases). Germline V lookup: CDR1 SQVTM, CDR2 ANQGSEA. V lost 7 bases to trimming and J lost 7 bases, with 16 bases between them. The CDR3 has 12 amino acids. CDR3 DNA: TGCAGCGCAGGGACTGCAGGAGGTGGCTACACCTTC. It specifies CSAGTAGGGYTF.

This clonotype was observed a handful of times. The chain combines TRBV7-2 with TRBJ2-1, with 14 bases lining up with TRBD2. Trimming took 4 bases from V and 9 from J; bases not matched to a gene: 8. The V gene's germline CDR1 is SGHTA and CDR2 FQGNSA. This CDR3 is 16 amino acids long. This CDR3 is CASSSTGTSGSFEQFF. The CDR3 nucleotides are TGTGCCAGCAGCTCGACCGGGACTAGCGGGAGTTTTGAGCAGTTCTTC.

The V call is TRBV6-5, the J call TRBJ2-5, with 8 positions matching TRBD1. The CDR3 spans 14 residues. Germline CDR1 is MNHEY and CDR2 is SVGAGI. V lost 5 bases to trimming and J lost 5 bases; unmatched junction nucleotides: 7. The CDR3 region has the DNA TGTGCCAGCAGTCGTGGACAGGGAGGCGAGACCCAGTACTTC. This codes for CASSRGQGGETQYF.

The chain recombines TRBV6-2 or TRBV6-3 with TRBJ2-1; no clear D. Matching the DNA end better, TRBJ2-7 makes the J call doubtful. The CDR3 is 14 amino acids. From germline, CDR1 is MNHEY and CDR2 SVGEGT. CDR3 nucleotide sequence: TGTGCCAGCACCAACGGTGGCTCCTACAATGAGCAGTACTTC. Encoded protein: CASTNGGSYNEQYF.

V is TRBV6-5 and J is TRBJ2-5; D remains unclear. V lost 8 bases, J lost 11 bases, and 15 bases lay in between. The CDR3 consists of 11 residues. Germline CDR1 is MNHEY and CDR2 is SVGAGI. In DNA form, the CDR3 reads TGTGCCAGCGGGCGGAACAATGAGCAGTACTTC. Its translation: CASGRNNEQYF.

This clonotype was found a few times. This chain connects TRBV2 to TRBJ2-7; TRBD1 matches 8 bases. The germline CDR1 and CDR2 sequences are SNHLY and FYNNEI. J lost 4 bases, V lost 9 bases, and 14 bases had no gene match. The CDR3 spans 15 residues. CDR3 residues: CARRQGPTSVYEQYF. The CDR3 nucleotides read TGTGCCAGAAGACAGGGGCCCACATCGGTATACGAGCAGTACTTC.

The V gene is TRBV27, the J gene TRBJ1-1; TRBD1 might be the D (5 bases). In germline, CDR1 is MNHEY, CDR2 SMNVEV (reference sequence). The CDR3 covers 15 residues. Between the trimmed V and J ends, which lost 6 bases and 1 base, there was a span of 15 bases. The DNA for the CDR3 is TGTGCCAGCAGGCGGGGGGGTTCGGGGAACACTGAAGCTTTCTTT. Its translation: CASRRGGSGNTEAFF.

The V gene is TRBV20-1, the J gene TRBJ2-7, with 7 bases fitting TRBD1. The CDR3 is made up of 15 amino acids. The trim removed 3 bases at V and 0 bases at J, leaving 8 bases unmatched. The germline gives CDR1 DFQATT, CDR2 SNEGSKA (reference sequence). CDR3 sequence (DNA): TGCAGTGCTAGGCCCGGACAGGTAAGCTCCTACGAGCAGTACTTC. This encodes CSARPGQVSSYEQYF.

The rearrangement uses TRBV5-1 and TRBJ2-7; 9 nucleotides agree with TRBD2. After removal of 5 bases from V and 3 bases from J, the junction contained 6 bases not matched to a gene. Germline V gene sequence: CDR1 SGHRS, CDR2 YFSETQ. This CDR3 region has 14 residues. This chain's CDR3 is CASRLSAGGYEQYF. The CDR3 nucleotides are TGCGCCAGCAGACTGTCAGCGGGAGGCTACGAGCAGTACTTC.

The V and J genes are TRBV21-1 and TRBJ2-5; the table gives TRBD1 as D, unverified against the DNA. TRBV21-1 is recorded as a pseudogene. This CDR3 contains 14 residues. The CDR3: CASSHLSPQETRYF. CDR3 bases: TGTGCCAGCAGCCACCTTTCCCCTCAAGAGACCCGGTACTTC.

This clonotype appeared a few times. The chain is built from TRBV20-1 and TRBJ1-2; the D gene is possibly TRBD1 (5 bases). The CDR3 runs to 15 residues. Germline CDR1 is DFQATT and CDR2 is SNEGSKA (reference sequence). Trimming took off 1 base at V and 6 bases at J, with 18 bases between the two ends. CDR3 sequence (DNA): TGCAGTGCTAGAGTCATCGGGGCCCCAAGGGATGGCTACACCTTC. This gives the protein CSARVIGAPRDGYTF.

This clonotype appeared a few times. The V and J genes are TRBV20-1 and TRBJ2-5, with TRBD2 identical over 13 bases. Germline loops: CDR1 DFQATT, CDR2 SNEGSKA (reference sequence). CDR3 length equals 16 residues. Unmatched junction bases numbered 11, after V lost 6 bases and J lost 4 bases. CDR3 coding DNA: TGCAGTGCCGATTCCGGGACTAGCGGGAAGAGAGAGACCCAGTACTTC. Amino acid sequence: CSADSGTSGKRETQYF.

The chain combines TRBV20-1 with TRBJ2-7; 10 bases agree with TRBD2. The CDR3 extends over 16 amino acids. Per the germline V gene, CDR1 is DFQATT and CDR2 is SNEGSKA (reference sequence). The V segment lost 0 bases and the J segment 10 bases; nucleotides outside the gene matches: 15. The DNA of the CDR3 is TGCAGTGCTAGAGATGTAGCGGGGGGAAGAAGAGACACCCAGTACTTC. The encoded protein is CSARDVAGGRRDTQYF.